This T cell receptor (beta chain) was recovered during a study of CD8 T cells in ankylosing spondylitis. Points from the study as a whole: In ankylosing spondylitis patients, matched synovial fluid reportedly showed significant enrichment of disease-linked clones. Blood from ankylosing spondylitis patients appeared to carry a characteristic eight-variant TCR beta motif. Clones linked with disease were CD8+ and fairly uncommon in the peripheral blood. Some of these motif variants have turned up before, in reports on reactive arthritis synovial fluid and blood.

Per germline, CDR1 LNHDA and CDR2 SQIVND (reference sequence). The CDR3 is made up of 15 amino acids. Unmatched junction bases numbered 4, after V lost 5 bases and J lost 5 bases. A single record per CDR3 protein comes from TCRdb applying MiXCR to the 5' RACE reads. The repertoire holds 300,000 to 400,000 distinct CDR3 sequences, with approximately 20% as singletons. Regarding this clonotype: Its antigen is undetermined.

This TCR was sampled from a male donor with ankylosing spondylitis. The V call is TRBV19, the J call TRBJ2-1; 12 positions agree with TRBD2. The specimen was blood, either unsorted or a sorted T cell fraction (not recorded which). The CDR3: CASSLTSGRHNEQFF. The CDR3 DNA sequence: TGTGCCAGTAGTCTGACTAGCGGGAGACACAATGAGCAGTTCTTC.